This record concerns one T cell receptor beta chain sequence. Sequencing was performed with immunoSEQ multiplex PCR; in TCRdb, only in-frame clones are kept and a portion is missing. The sample has fewer than 70,000 clones; about 83% are singletons. The CDR3 sequence is 16 residues long. Germline V CDR1 and CDR2: SGHAT, FQNNGV. The V end was cut by 5 bases, the J end by 0 bases, with 13 bases between. The record originates from a study of T cell changes during pregnancy in multiple sclerosis. Input material: peripheral blood from another person, used as feeder cells. The TCR was taken from a human donor whose cells served as feeder cells for cultures in a pregnancy study. The gene calls are TRBV11-2 and TRBJ2-2; D is uncertain. The CDR3 DNA sequence: TGTGCCAGCAGCCCACGAAATAAAACGAACACCGGGGAGCTGTTTTTT. Protein product: CASSPRNKTNTGELFF.